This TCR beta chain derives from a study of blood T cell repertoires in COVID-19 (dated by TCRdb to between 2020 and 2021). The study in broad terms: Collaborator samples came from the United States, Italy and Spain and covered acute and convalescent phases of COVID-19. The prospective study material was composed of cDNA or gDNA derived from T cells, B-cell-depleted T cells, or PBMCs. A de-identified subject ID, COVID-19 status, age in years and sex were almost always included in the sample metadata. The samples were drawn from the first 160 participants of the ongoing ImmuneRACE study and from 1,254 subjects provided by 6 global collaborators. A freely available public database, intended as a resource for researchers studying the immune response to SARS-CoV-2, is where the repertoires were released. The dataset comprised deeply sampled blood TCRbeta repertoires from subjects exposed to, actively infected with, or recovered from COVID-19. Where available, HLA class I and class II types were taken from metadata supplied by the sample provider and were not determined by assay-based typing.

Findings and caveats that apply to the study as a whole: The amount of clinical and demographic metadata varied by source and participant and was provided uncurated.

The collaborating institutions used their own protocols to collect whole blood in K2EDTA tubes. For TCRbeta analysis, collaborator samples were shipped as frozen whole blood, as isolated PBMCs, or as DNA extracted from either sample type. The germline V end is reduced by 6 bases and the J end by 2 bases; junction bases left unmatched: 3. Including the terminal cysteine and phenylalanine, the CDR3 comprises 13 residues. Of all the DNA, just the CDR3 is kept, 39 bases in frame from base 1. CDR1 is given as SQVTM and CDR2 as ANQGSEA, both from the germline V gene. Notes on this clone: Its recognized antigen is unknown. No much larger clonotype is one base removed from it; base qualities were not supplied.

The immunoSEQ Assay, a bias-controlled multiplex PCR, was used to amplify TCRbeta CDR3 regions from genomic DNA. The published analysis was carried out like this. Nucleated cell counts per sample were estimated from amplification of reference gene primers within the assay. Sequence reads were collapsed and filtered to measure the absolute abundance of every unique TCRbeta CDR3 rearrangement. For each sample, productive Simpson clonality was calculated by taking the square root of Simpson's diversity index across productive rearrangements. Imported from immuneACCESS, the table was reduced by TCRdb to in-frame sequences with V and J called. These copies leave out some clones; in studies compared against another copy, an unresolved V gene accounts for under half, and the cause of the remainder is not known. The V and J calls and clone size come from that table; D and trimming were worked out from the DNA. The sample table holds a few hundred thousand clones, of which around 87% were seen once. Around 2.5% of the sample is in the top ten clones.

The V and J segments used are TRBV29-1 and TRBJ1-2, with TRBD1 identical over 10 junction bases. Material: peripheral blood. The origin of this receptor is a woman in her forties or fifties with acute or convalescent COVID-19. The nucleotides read TGCAGCGTGATGACAGGGGGCAACTATGGCTACACCTTC. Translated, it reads CSVMTGGNYGYTF.